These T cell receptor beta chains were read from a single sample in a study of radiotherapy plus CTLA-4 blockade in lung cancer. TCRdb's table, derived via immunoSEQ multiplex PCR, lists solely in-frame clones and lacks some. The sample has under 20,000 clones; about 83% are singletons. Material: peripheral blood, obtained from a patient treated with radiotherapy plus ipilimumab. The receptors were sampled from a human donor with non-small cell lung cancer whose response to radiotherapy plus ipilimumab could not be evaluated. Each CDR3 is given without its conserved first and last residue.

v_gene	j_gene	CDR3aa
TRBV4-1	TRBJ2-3	ASSQEDDRSTQY
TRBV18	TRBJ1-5	ASSPPDRVAQH
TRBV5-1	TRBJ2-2	ASSQTGRDTGELF
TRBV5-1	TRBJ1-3	ASSLMGAGNTIY
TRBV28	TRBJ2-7	ASSGLAGVLGYEQY
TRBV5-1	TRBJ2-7	ASSPTGTVFHEQY
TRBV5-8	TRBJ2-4	ASSPGQAGGRKSKNIQY
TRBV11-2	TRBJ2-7	ASSLLASGYEQY
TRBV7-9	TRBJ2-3	ASSSRQGAQADTQY
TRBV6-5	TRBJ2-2	ASSYWAGGGGELF
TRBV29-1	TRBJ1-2	SVERGGVDGYT
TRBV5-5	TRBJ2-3	ASSRGGAGPTDTQY
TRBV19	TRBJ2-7	ASQPGPRTSEQY
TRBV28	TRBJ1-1	ASSRGLYLAF
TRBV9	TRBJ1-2	ASSGGLNYGYT
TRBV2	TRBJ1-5	ASTPGTHQPQH
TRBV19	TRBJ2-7	ASSRGLASYEQY
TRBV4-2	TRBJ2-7	ASSQDTRGDEQY
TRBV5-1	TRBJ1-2	ASSLDAGFGYT
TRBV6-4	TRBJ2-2	ASSFSTANTGELF
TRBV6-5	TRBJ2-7	ASSTRPQAYEQY
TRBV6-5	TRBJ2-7	ASRSRTYEQY
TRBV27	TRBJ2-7	ASSFLLGSYEQY
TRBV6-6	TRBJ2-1	ASRQAGLVIEQF
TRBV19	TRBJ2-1	ASKSGSPSSYNEQF
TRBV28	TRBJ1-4	ASGGRGGNEKLF
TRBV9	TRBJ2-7	ASSVGLAGDYEQY
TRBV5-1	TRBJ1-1	ASSPGHQNTEAF
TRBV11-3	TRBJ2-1	ASSLTSGLYNEQF
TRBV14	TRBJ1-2	ASSRPGGGYT
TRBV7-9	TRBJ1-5	ASSSDNQPQH
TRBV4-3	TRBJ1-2	ASSQAGGGGYGYT
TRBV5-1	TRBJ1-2	ASHDGGTSYT
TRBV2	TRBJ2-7	ARAGTGRQQY
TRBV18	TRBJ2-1	ASSPVRGGDYNEQF
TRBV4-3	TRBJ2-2	ASRPGPGVPGELF
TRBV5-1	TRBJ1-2	ASSWTGGGYGYT
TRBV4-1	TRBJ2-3	ASSRTSGMGDTQY
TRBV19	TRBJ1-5	ASAGTMGYSNQPQH
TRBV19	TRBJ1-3	ASRHSSGNTIY
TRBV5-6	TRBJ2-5	ASSVQGAWETQY
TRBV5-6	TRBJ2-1	ASSFWRGTYNEQF